Each of the 13 T cell receptor beta chains below was sequenced from the same sample in a study of B cell selection in AIRE deficiency. Regulatory T cells were sorted as CD4+CD25hiCD127low/negative cells. Data came from immunoSEQ multiplex PCR; TCRdb stores just in-frame clones and leaves some out. The sample consists of around 22,000 clones, around nine tenths of them appearing once. Sequenced input: CD4+CD25+ Tregs sorted from PBMCs. These receptors all stem from a human donor in good health.

This clone was picked up one time. This sequence joins TRBV6-1 and TRBJ2-1; D unresolved. Germline CDR1 reads MNHNS; CDR2 reads SASEGT. The germline V and J ends were trimmed by 3 bases and 1 base, with 10 bases remaining between them. The CDR3 has 15 amino acids. The CDR3 DNA is TGTGCCAGCAGTGATCGGCTCCCGTCCTACAATGAGCAGTTCTTC. This codes for CASSDRLPSYNEQFF.

The rearrangement joins TRBV7-8 to TRBJ2-5; the match to TRBD2 covers 9 bases. CDR3 length: 17 amino acids. With V trimmed by 5 bases and J by 3 bases, 13 bases remained unmatched. Germline lookup yields CDR1 SGHVS and CDR2 FQNEAQ. The CDR3 DNA is TGTGCCAGCAGCGAAGGCTGGGTAGCGGGGGAGAAAGAGACCCAGTACTTC. Its translation: CASSEGWVAGEKETQYF.

J is TRBJ1-1 and V is TRBV6-5, with D uncertain. The CDR3 loop spans 14 amino acids. Germline CDR1 and CDR2: MNHEY and SVGAGI. V was pared by 0 bases and J by 1 base, with 6 bases between. The DNA for the CDR3 is TGTGCCAGCAGTTACTCAGAATCGAACACTGAAGCTTTCTTT. Translation gives CASSYSESNTEAFF.

V and J are TRBV5-8 and TRBJ2-2; D gene uncertain. V lost 0 bases and J 2 bases, leaving 5 bases between the germline ends. The CDR3 extends over 14 amino acids. The germline V gene has CDR1 SGHTS and CDR2 YDEGEE. CDR3 in amino acids: CASSLVPNTGELFF. DNA of the CDR3: TGTGCCAGCAGCTTGGTACCTAACACCGGGGAGCTGTTTTTT.

The V call is TRBV11-3, the J call TRBJ2-5, with D perhaps TRBD1 or TRBD2 (5 bases each). V lost 1 base to trimming and J lost 3 bases, with 12 bases between them. The CDR3 extends over 15 amino acids. Germline V lookup: CDR1 SGHNT, CDR2 YENEEA. The CDR3 DNA follows: TGTGCCAGCAGCTTAGGGGGGACGGAGGAAGAGACCCAGTACTTC. Its protein is CASSLGGTEEETQYF. Full variable domain (outside the CDR3, taken from reference TRBV11-3 and TRBJ2-5): EAGVVQSPRYKIIEKKQPVAFWCNPISGHNTLYWYLQNLGQGPELLIRYENEEAVDDSQLPKDRFSAERLKGVDSTLKIQPAELGDSAVYLCASSLGGTEEETQYFGPGTRLLVL.

V and J are TRBV5-4 and TRBJ1-1; D is perhaps TRBD1 (6 bases). The CDR3 has 16 amino acids. Germline V gene sequence: CDR1 SGHNT, CDR2 YYREEE (reference sequence). Trimming took 4 bases from V and 3 from J, leaving 19 bases between them. CDR3 residues: CASSHSLRQVDTEAFF. For the CDR3, the DNA is TGTGCCAGCAGCCATAGTCTAAGACAGGTAGACACTGAAGCTTTCTTT.

The rearrangement links TRBV7-9 to TRBJ1-2, with a possible D match to TRBD1 (5 bases). Germline lookup yields CDR1 SEHNR and CDR2 FQNEAQ (reference sequence). The CDR3 consists of 14 residues. Trimming took 5 bases from V and 1 from J, leaving 11 bases between them. The CDR3 loop is CASSPQGINYGYTF. Written as DNA, the CDR3 is TGTGCCAGCAGCCCTCAGGGTATTAACTATGGCTACACCTTC.

The rearrangement links TRBV11-3 to TRBJ2-3, with 8 bases aligning to TRBD2. The CDR3 has 16 amino acids. J gave up 4 bases and V 6 bases, and 12 bases lay outside the gene matches. The germline gives CDR1 SGHNT, CDR2 YENEEA. This CDR3 is CASSPGLAAAADTQYF. The CDR3 bases are TGTGCCAGCAGTCCCGGACTAGCCGCGGCCGCAGATACGCAGTATTTT.

The gene calls are TRBV6-6 and TRBJ2-1, with D perhaps matching TRBD2 (6 bases). Germline CDR1 and CDR2: MNHNY and SVGAGI (reference sequence). With 4 bases removed from V and 14 bases from J, the gap between germline ends came to 15 bases. The length of the CDR3 is 12 residues. As DNA, the CDR3 is TGTGCCAGCAGTTCCCCCGGGACTTGGAAGTTCTTC. Amino acid sequence: CASSSPGTWKFF.

This chain connects TRBV6-5 to TRBJ1-1, with no clear D. Trimming took off 6 bases at V and 1 base at J, with 15 bases between the two ends. Germline lookup yields CDR1 MNHEY and CDR2 SVGAGI. The CDR3 has 15 amino acids. CDR3 DNA: TGTGCCAGCAGGCCGCAACACCTCCGGAACACTGAAGCTTTCTTT. As protein: CASRPQHLRNTEAFF.

The V gene is TRBV6-5, the J gene TRBJ2-1; 10 nucleotides agree with TRBD2. Per germline, CDR1 MNHEY and CDR2 SVGAGI. With V trimmed by 10 bases and J by 4 bases, 7 bases remained unmatched. This CDR3 comprises 14 residues. This CDR3 reads CATSGSASYNEQFF. CDR3 sequence (DNA): TGTGCCACTAGCGGGAGTGCCTCGTACAATGAGCAGTTCTTC.

The gene calls are TRBV9 and TRBJ2-7; 7 bases line up with TRBD1. The CDR3 has 15 amino acids. J was trimmed by 5 bases and V by 0 bases; bases with no gene match: 8. The germline CDR1 and CDR2 sequences are SGDLS and YYNGEE. CDR3 residues: CASSVESTGPDEQYF. As DNA, the CDR3 is TGTGCCAGCAGCGTAGAATCGACAGGGCCGGACGAGCAGTACTTC.

The V call is TRBV6-1, the J call TRBJ1-2, with D hard to call. Trimming removed 0 bases at V and 2 bases at J, with 10 bases between. The CDR3 has 15 residues. Germline values: CDR1 MNHNS, CDR2 SASEGT. The CDR3 loop is CASSEAGSENYGYTF. CDR3 bases: TGTGCCAGCAGTGAAGCGGGCAGCGAGAACTATGGCTACACCTTC.